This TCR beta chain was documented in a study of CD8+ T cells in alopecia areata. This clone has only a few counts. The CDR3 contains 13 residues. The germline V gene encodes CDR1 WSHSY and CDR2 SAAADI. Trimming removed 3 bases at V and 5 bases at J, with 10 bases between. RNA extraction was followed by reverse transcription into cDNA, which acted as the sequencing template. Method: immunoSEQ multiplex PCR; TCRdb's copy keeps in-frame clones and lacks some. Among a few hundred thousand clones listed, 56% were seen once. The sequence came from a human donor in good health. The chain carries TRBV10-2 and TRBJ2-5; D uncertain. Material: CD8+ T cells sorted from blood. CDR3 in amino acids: CASSDGLKETQYF. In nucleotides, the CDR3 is TGCGCCAGCAGTGACGGGCTGAAGGAGACCCAGTACTTC.